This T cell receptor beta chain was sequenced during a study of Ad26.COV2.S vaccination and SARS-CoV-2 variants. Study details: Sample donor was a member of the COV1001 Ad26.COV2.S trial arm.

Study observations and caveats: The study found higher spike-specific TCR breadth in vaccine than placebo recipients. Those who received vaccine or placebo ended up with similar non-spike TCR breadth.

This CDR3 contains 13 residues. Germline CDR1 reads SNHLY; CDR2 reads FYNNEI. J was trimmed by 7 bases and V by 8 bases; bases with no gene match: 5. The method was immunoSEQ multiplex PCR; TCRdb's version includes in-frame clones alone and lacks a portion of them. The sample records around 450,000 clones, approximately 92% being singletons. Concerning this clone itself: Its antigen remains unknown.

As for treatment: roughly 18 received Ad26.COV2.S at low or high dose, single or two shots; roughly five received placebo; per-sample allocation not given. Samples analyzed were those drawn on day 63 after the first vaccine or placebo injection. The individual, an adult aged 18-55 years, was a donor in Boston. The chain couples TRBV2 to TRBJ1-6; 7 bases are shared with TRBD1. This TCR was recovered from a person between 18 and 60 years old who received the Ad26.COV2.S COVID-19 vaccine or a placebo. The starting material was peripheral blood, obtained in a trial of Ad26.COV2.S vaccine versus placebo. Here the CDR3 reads CASVDRENSPLHF. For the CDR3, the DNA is TGTGCCAGCGTAGACAGGGAGAATTCACCCCTCCACTTT.